Presented here are 10 T cell receptor beta chains from one specimen sequenced in a study of OX40 agonist ivuxolimab in advanced cancers. Profiling relied on immunoSEQ multiplex PCR, and the TCRdb table lists in-frame clones only, not all of them. Found here are approximately 70,000 clones, over 90% of them singletons; the top ten hold about a sixth. The sample in question was CD4+ or CD8+ T cells sorted from blood, obtained in a trial of the OX40 agonist ivuxolimab. Every receptor here comes from an adult with an advanced solid tumor such as melanoma, head and neck, liver or kidney cancer.

This chain joins TRBV4-3 and TRBJ2-7; no reliable D call. CDR1 and CDR2 (germline): LGHNA, YSLEER. V was trimmed by 4 bases and J by 3 bases, leaving 10 bases between them. This CDR3 contains 13 residues. CDR3 sequence: CASSPVVNYEQYF. The CDR3 bases are TGCGCCAGCAGCCCCGTGGTGAACTACGAGCAGTACTTC.

This chain joins TRBV2 and TRBJ1-5, with D hard to call. V dropped 8 bases and J dropped 6 bases, with 26 bases sitting between them. CDR1 is SNHLY and CDR2 is FYNNEI in the germline V gene. The CDR3 contains 17 residues. The CDR3 region has the DNA TGTGCCAGCTGCAAGGGTGTTCAGGACTCGGCGGGTCAGCCCCAGCATTTT. This codes for CASCKGVQDSAGQPQHF.

The chain recombines TRBV6-1 with TRBJ2-3; TRBD2 matches at 12 bases. Germline V gene data show CDR1 as MNHNS and CDR2 as SASEGT. Trimming took 4 bases from V and 3 from J; bases not matched to a gene: 5. This CDR3 spans 16 amino acids. The CDR3 protein is CASSARLAGGTDTQYF. DNA for the CDR3: TGTGCCAGCAGTGCCCGTCTAGCGGGGGGGACAGATACGCAGTATTTT.

This clone was seen once. The V and J genes are TRBV27 and TRBJ1-1, with D hard to call. There are 15 residues in the CDR3. The V end was cut by 4 bases, the J end by 2 bases, with 14 bases between. Germline V gene data show CDR1 as MNHEY and CDR2 as SMNVEV (reference sequence). The CDR3 DNA reads as TGTGCCAGCAGTTACAACCGATTGAGTAACACTGAAGCTTTCTTT. As protein: CASSYNRLSNTEAFF.

This chain links TRBV7-6 with TRBJ1-2, with 8 nucleotides matching TRBD1. Trimming cost V 7 bases and J 3 bases; bases outside gene matches: 22. The CDR3 runs to 19 residues. Per the germline V gene, CDR1 is SGHVS and CDR2 is FNYEAQ. As DNA, the CDR3 is TGTGCCAGCACCCTTGGCCCCACAGGGGGACGGGCCGGTGACTATGGCTACACCTTC. Translation gives CASTLGPTGGRAGDYGYTF.

The chain recombines TRBV4-1 with TRBJ1-5; 8 nucleotides line up with TRBD1. Germline V lookup: CDR1 MGHRA, CDR2 YSYEKL. V lost 1 base, J lost 6 bases, and 8 bases stayed unmatched. This CDR3 comprises 16 residues. Written as DNA, the CDR3 is TGCGCCAGCAGCCAAGTTCGGGCAGGGGGCAGTCAGCCCCAGCATTTT. Amino acids: CASSQVRAGGSQPQHF.

The DNA for the CDR3 is TGCGCCAGCAGTTCCCGGGGAGCGGGGGATGGCTACACCTTC. Protein product: CASSSRGAGDGYTF. J is TRBJ1-2 and V is TRBV5-1; tentative D call: TRBD1 (5 bases). Germline-derived CDR1 and CDR2 are SGHRS and YFSETQ. Trimming shortened V by 5 bases and J by 6 bases, and 17 bases separated the two germline ends. CDR3 length: 14 residues.

This chain connects TRBV7-2 to TRBJ2-5; the D gene is possibly TRBD2 (5 bases). The germline V gene encodes CDR1 SGHTA and CDR2 FQGNSA. Trimming cost V 2 bases and J 5 bases, with 12 bases left between them. The CDR3 spans 14 residues. The CDR3 bases are TGTGCCAGCAGCTTAACTAGGATCGGGGAGACCCAGTACTTC. Residues: CASSLTRIGETQYF.

The chain combines TRBV2 with TRBJ2-2; D gene ambiguous. CDR3 length: 12 residues. CDR1 SNHLY and CDR2 FYNNEI come from the germline V gene. Trimming left V 6 bases short and J 4 bases short, with 6 bases between. This chain's CDR3 is CASRRATGELFF. The CDR3 DNA reads as TGTGCCAGCAGACGGGCCACCGGGGAGCTGTTTTTT.

The chain recombines TRBV9 with TRBJ1-3; D not resolved. CDR3 length: 14 residues. V lost 3 bases, J lost 0 bases, and 7 bases lay in between. CDR1 SGDLS and CDR2 YYNGEE come from the germline V gene. CDR3 sequence reads: CASSAPRSGNTIYF. The CDR3 nucleotides are TGTGCCAGCAGCGCACCGCGCTCTGGAAACACCATATATTTT.